This T cell receptor (beta chain) is from a study of blood T cells in healthy people across ages. Extractions gave at least 6 micrograms of total RNA per sample. Sample-barcoded 5' priming and a J-beta primer mix drove a second PCR of roughly 7 to 11 cycles. Each CDR3 protein is one row after TCRdb ran MiXCR on the 5' RACE reads. The repertoire holds around 750,000 distinct CDR3 sequences, with approximately 53% as singletons. In germline, CDR1 is SGHRS, CDR2 YFSETQ. The CDR3 consists of 13 residues. V was pared by 5 bases and J by 12 bases, with 15 bases between. This chain uses TRBV5-1 with TRBJ2-6; D assignment may be TRBD1 or TRBD2 (5 bases each). The specimen sequenced was blood. The TCR was taken from a man aged 80 or over in good health. CDR3 DNA sequence: TGCGCCAGCAGACCGGTAGGGGAGACCGTCCTGACTTTC. This encodes CASRPVGETVLTF.